The 27 T cell receptor beta chains below all came from one sample that was sequenced in a study of T cells after yellow fever vaccination. From the 5' RACE reads, TCRdb called clonotypes with MiXCR, one entry per CDR3 protein. The table records about 340,000 distinct CDR3 sequences, around 12% of them present only once. Sequencing was performed on CD4+ T cells sorted from PBMCs, taken 15 days after the yellow fever booster vaccination. These receptors came from a man between 18 and 29 years old who received the YFV17D yellow fever vaccine.

This sequence joins TRBV6-5 and TRBJ2-1; 8 nucleotides line up with TRBD1. The V gene's germline CDR1 is MNHEY and CDR2 SVGAGI. V was clipped by 4 bases and J by 4 bases; unmatched bases: 6. The CDR3 runs 15 residues. The CDR3 bases are TGTGCCAGCAGTTTATGGGACAGGCCATACAATGAGCAGTTCTTC. It is translated as CASSLWDRPYNEQFF.

V gene TRBV7-8 combines with J gene TRBJ1-5; a possible D gene is TRBD1 (5 bases). Germline V CDR1 and CDR2: SGHVS, FQNEAQ. CDR3 length equals 15 residues. The V end was cut by 2 bases, the J end by 4 bases, with 12 bases between. The CDR3 region is CASSLQGNRNQPQHF. In DNA, the CDR3 is TGTGCCAGCAGCTTACAGGGCAACCGAAATCAGCCCCAGCATTTT.

This clonotype occurred a few times. This chain connects TRBV5-1 to TRBJ2-5; D possibly corresponds to TRBD2 (7 bases). The CDR3 sequence is 14 residues long. Germline loops: CDR1 SGHRS, CDR2 YFSETQ. The V end was cut by 7 bases, the J end by 5 bases, with 18 bases between. CDR3 nucleotide sequence: TGCGCCAGCTCTCGGGGGGCCGGGGACGAGACCCAGTACTTC. It codes for CASSRGAGDETQYF. The variable domain in full, with the rest retrieved from reference TRBV5-1 and TRBJ2-5, is KAGVTQTPRYLIKTRGQQVTLSCSPISGHRSVSWYQQTPGQGLQFLFEYFSETQRNKGNFPGRFSGRQFSNSRSEMNVSTLELGDSALYLCASSRGAGDETQYFGPGTRLLVL.

This clonotype has only a few counts. This chain uses TRBV6-5 with TRBJ2-3, with D maybe TRBD2 (6 bases). The CDR3 contains 14 residues. V gave up 7 bases and J gave up 1 base, with 12 bases separating them. Germline CDR1 and CDR2: MNHEY and SVGAGI. CDR3 sequence (DNA): TGTGCCAGCATCGGGGGTGCCCGCACAGATACGCAGTATTTT. This gives the protein CASIGGARTDTQYF.

This clonotype was seen a few times. This chain uses TRBV20-1 with TRBJ1-5; no clear D. Germline-derived CDR1 and CDR2 are DFQATT and SNEGSKA (reference sequence). V lost 5 bases to trimming and J lost 8 bases, with 16 bases between them. The CDR3 is 13 residues long. Here the CDR3 reads CSARRPPFEPQHF. The DNA for the CDR3 is TGCAGTGCTCGCCGACCTCCCTTCGAGCCCCAGCATTTT.

This clonotype was detected many times. The chain is built from TRBV11-2 and TRBJ2-7; TRBD1 might be the D (6 bases). Trimming stripped 1 base from V and 3 bases from J, with 13 bases between. CDR1 is SGHAT, CDR2 FQNNGV, per germline. The CDR3 has 15 residues. The CDR3 reads CASSLAPGQYYEQYV. The CDR3 DNA reads as TGTGCCAGCAGCTTAGCCCCCGGACAGTACTACGAGCAGTACGTC.

This clonotype came up a few times. The chain couples TRBV4-2 to TRBJ2-1; D gene unclear. Trimming stripped 0 bases from V and 0 bases from J, with 6 bases between. The length of the CDR3 is 15 residues. CDR1 and CDR2 (germline): LGHNA, YNFKEQ. The CDR3 coding sequence is TGTGCCAGCAGCCAAGACGCCTTCTCCTACAATGAGCAGTTCTTC. This codes for CASSQDAFSYNEQFF.

In this sample, this clonotype turned up a few times. The V and J genes are TRBV7-9 and TRBJ2-2, with D possibly being TRBD1 (5 bases). Trimming removed 6 bases at V and 5 bases at J, with 16 bases between. Germline CDR1 SEHNR, CDR2 FQNEAQ (reference sequence). This CDR3 contains 15 residues. This chain's CDR3 is CASRGSRDLTGELFF. The DNA for the CDR3 is TGTGCCAGCAGGGGATCCAGGGATTTAACCGGGGAGCTGTTTTTT.

This clonotype was seen more than once but under ten times. V is TRBV29-1 and J is TRBJ2-7, with 8 bases matching TRBD2. Germline-derived CDR1 and CDR2 are SQVTM and ANQGSEA. The CDR3 length is 12 residues. The trim removed 5 bases at V and 6 bases at J, leaving 6 bases unmatched. CDR3 in amino acids: CSVIGGGFEQYF. The CDR3 region has the DNA TGCAGCGTTATCGGCGGGGGGTTCGAGCAGTACTTC.

CDR3 nucleotide sequence: TGTGCCAGCAGCTCAAACTATATTGATACGCAGTATTTT. This translates into CASSSNYIDTQYF. This chain joins TRBV7-3 and TRBJ2-3; no clear D gene. This CDR3 is 13 amino acids long. The V end lost 4 bases, the J end lost 6 bases, and 11 bases lay between the germline ends. CDR1 and CDR2 (germline): SGHTA, FQGTGA. Together with reference TRBV7-3 and TRBJ2-3, the CDR3 gives the full variable domain: GAGVSQTPSNKVTEKGKYVELRCDPISGHTALYWYRQSLGQGPEFLIYFQGTGAADDSGLPNDRFFAVRPEGSVSTLKIQRTERGDSAVYLCASSSNYIDTQYFGPGTRLTVL.

In this sample, this clonotype turned up once. This chain joins TRBV5-4 and TRBJ2-3; 8 positions agree with TRBD1. This CDR3 has 15 residues. The V gene's germline CDR1 is SGHNT and CDR2 YYREEE (reference sequence). V was pared by 4 bases and J by 5 bases, with 9 bases of the junction left unmatched. The chain's CDR3 is CASSNRQGSGDTQYF. The CDR3 DNA reads TGTGCCAGCAGCAACCGACAGGGGAGTGGAGATACGCAGTATTTT. Complete variable domain (other parts from reference TRBV5-4 and TRBJ2-3): ETGVTQSPTHLIKTRGQQVTLRCSSQSGHNTVSWYQQALGQGPQFIFQYYREEENGRGNFPPRFSGLQFPNYSSELNVNALELDDSALYLCASSNRQGSGDTQYFGPGTRLTVL.

V is TRBV20-1 and J is TRBJ2-3; possible D gene TRBD1, 6 bases. Germline V lookup: CDR1 DFQATT, CDR2 SNEGSKA (reference sequence). Trimming cost V 3 bases and J 7 bases, with 11 bases left between them. This CDR3 contains 12 residues. The CDR3 here is CSARYRVYTQYF. The DNA of the CDR3 is TGCAGTGCTAGGTACAGGGTTTATACGCAGTATTTT.

J is TRBJ2-3 and V is TRBV5-1, with D unresolved. Trimming left V 6 bases short and J 4 bases short, with 15 bases between. The CDR3 has 14 amino acids. The germline V gene encodes CDR1 SGHRS and CDR2 YFSETQ. The CDR3 loop reads CASKRAGSADTQYF. The CDR3 DNA follows: TGCGCCAGCAAAAGGGCAGGTTCGGCAGATACGCAGTATTTT.

For this clonotype: A much more abundant neighbour one base away suggests this may be a read error. The chain links TRBV5-1 to TRBJ1-1, with 7 bases lining up with TRBD1. Germline CDR1 SGHRS, CDR2 YFSETQ. This CDR3 contains 13 residues. The CDR3 loop reads CAGSLQGGTEAFF. The CDR3 DNA follows: TGCGCCGGCAGCTTGCAGGGGGGCACTGAAGCTTTCTTT.

The chain couples TRBV18 to TRBJ2-1; 7 bases are a match to TRBD1. The CDR3 sequence is 13 residues long. The germline V gene encodes CDR1 KGHSH and CDR2 LQKENI. J was trimmed by 6 bases and V by 4 bases; bases with no gene match: 3. Here the CDR3 reads CASSLGTANEQFF. The CDR3 DNA reads TGTGCCAGCTCACTTGGGACAGCCAATGAGCAGTTCTTC.

V is TRBV29-1 and J is TRBJ2-3; 14 nucleotides align to TRBD2. CDR1 and CDR2 (germline): SQVTM, ANQGSEA. Unmatched junction bases numbered 10, after V lost 3 bases and J lost 8 bases. The CDR3 loop spans 16 amino acids. For the CDR3, the DNA is TGCAGCGTTGAGCCCGGGACTAGCGGGGGAGGTGGTACGCAGTATTTT. This translates into CSVEPGTSGGGGTQYF.

The rearrangement uses TRBV25-1 and TRBJ2-1; 8 positions agree with TRBD1. After removal of 7 bases from V and 2 bases from J, the junction contained 10 bases not matched to a gene. Germline V gene data show CDR1 as MGHDK and CDR2 as SYGVNS. CDR3 length: 16 amino acids. The CDR3 region has the DNA TGTGCCAGCACCAGACTCGGCAGGGGGCCCTACAATGAGCAGTTCTTC. It codes for CASTRLGRGPYNEQFF.

This sequence joins TRBV5-1 and TRBJ2-5; D remains ambiguous. Germline V gene data show CDR1 as SGHRS and CDR2 as YFSETQ. The CDR3 extends over 16 amino acids. V was trimmed by 0 bases and J by 2 bases, leaving 14 bases between them. The DNA of the CDR3 is TGCGCCAGCAGCTTGGCCCAGGAATACGATCAAGAGACCCAGTACTTC. Translated: CASSLAQEYDQETQYF.

The V gene is TRBV15, the J gene TRBJ2-3, with D possibly matching TRBD2 (6 bases). Per germline, CDR1 LNHNV and CDR2 YYDKDF (reference sequence). V was trimmed by 0 bases and J by 4 bases, leaving 17 bases between them. This CDR3 contains 17 residues. CDR3 in amino acids: CATSRDGARRGPDTQYF. The CDR3 DNA reads TGTGCCACCAGCAGAGATGGGGCTAGGAGGGGCCCAGATACGCAGTATTTT.

This clonotype occurred a few times. This chain joins TRBV20-1 and TRBJ1-1; D gene unclear. This CDR3 is built from 14 residues. CDR1 is DFQATT, CDR2 SNEGSKA, per germline (reference sequence). Trimming removed 0 bases at V and 1 base at J, with 9 bases between. Written as DNA, the CDR3 is TGCAGTGCTAGAGATAGGATGGCGAACACTGAAGCTTTCTTT. Translation: CSARDRMANTEAFF.

This clonotype was found a few times. J is TRBJ1-1 and V is TRBV12-3 or TRBV12-4; TRBD1 might be the D (5 bases). This CDR3 comprises 15 residues. V was clipped by 4 bases and J by 0 bases, with 12 bases between them. CDR3 amino acids: CASSSGGSMNTEAFF. The CDR3 DNA follows: TGTGCCAGCAGTTCCGGGGGGAGCATGAACACTGAAGCTTTCTTT.

There are a few counts of this clonotype. The V and J genes are TRBV4-2 and TRBJ2-5, with a tentative D call TRBD1 (5 bases). CDR3 size: 15 residues. The germline V and J ends were trimmed by 2 bases and 2 bases, with 12 bases remaining between them. Germline-derived CDR1 and CDR2 are LGHNA and YNFKEQ. The CDR3 protein is CASSQRGQLQETQYF. The CDR3 nucleotides are TGTGCCAGCAGCCAAAGGGGCCAGCTACAAGAGACCCAGTACTTC.

The chain couples TRBV5-1 to TRBJ2-1; perhaps TRBD1 as D (5 bases). V lost 2 bases and J 0 bases, leaving 12 bases between the germline ends. CDR3 length: 16 residues. CDR1 and CDR2 from the germline V gene are SGHRS and YFSETQ. The CDR3, as DNA: TGCGCCAGCAGCTTTGTAGGTGACAGCTCCTACAATGAGCAGTTCTTC. Translated, it gives CASSFVGDSSYNEQFF.

This clonotype showed up just a few times. The V call is TRBV20-1, the J call TRBJ2-5, with D maybe TRBD1 (6 bases). The CDR3 sequence is 14 residues long. V was cut by 0 bases and J by 2 bases, with 10 bases left in between. Germline V CDR1 and CDR2: DFQATT, SNEGSKA (reference sequence). In nucleotides, the CDR3 is TGCAGTGCTAGAGATATGAGGGGGCAAGAGACCCAGTACTTC. The encoded protein is CSARDMRGQETQYF.

This chain links TRBV3-1 with TRBJ1-6, with D possibly matching TRBD1 (5 bases). CDR1 LGHDT and CDR2 YNNKEL come from the germline V gene (reference sequence). The CDR3 is 15 amino acids. V lost 3 bases and J lost 5, with 11 bases in between. CDR3 region: CASSQAGTNNSPLHF. CDR3 sequence (DNA): TGTGCCAGCAGCCAGGCCGGGACGAATAATTCACCCCTCCACTTT.

This chain uses TRBV3-1 with TRBJ1-4; tentative D call: TRBD1 (5 bases). This CDR3 contains 14 residues. Germline values: CDR1 LGHDT, CDR2 YNNKEL (reference sequence). V was cut by 2 bases and J by 6 bases, with 10 bases left in between. CDR3 protein: CASSQSDTHEKLFF. CDR3 nucleotides: TGTGCCAGCAGCCAATCGGACACCCATGAAAAACTGTTTTTT.

This clonotype was counted once. The rearrangement links TRBV28 to TRBJ1-5; D uncertain. This CDR3 has 14 amino acids. With 4 bases removed from V and 7 bases from J, the gap between germline ends came to 14 bases. In germline, CDR1 is MDHEN, CDR2 SYDVKM. The CDR3 spells CASSSPAGSQPQHF. CDR3 in DNA: TGTGCCAGCAGTTCCCCCGCGGGTAGCCAGCCCCAGCATTTT.